The rows below give T cell receptor beta chains drawn from one sample of a study of CD8 T cells in Susac syndrome. TCRdb processed the immunoSEQ multiplex PCR reads anew with MiXCR; each CDR3 protein has one entry. Of hundreds of thousands of distinct CDR3 sequences in the sample, less than 95% are singletons; the top ten hold under 0.2%. Specimen: CD4+ T cells from PBMCs. The receptors stem from a human donor with Susac syndrome. The CDR3 runs from the conserved cysteine through the conserved F or W. A D gene is named only where the DNA matches it firmly. Not every row has a clone size; where given, it reads once, few, many or a size class.

v_gene	d_gene	j_gene	abundance	CDR3aa	CDR3nt
TRBV30	-	TRBJ1-2	-	CAWSQGQVIYGYTF	TGTGCCTGGAGCCAGGGGCAGGTCATATATGGCTACACCTTC
TRBV20-1	-	TRBJ1-4	-	CSARRPEGNEKLFF	TGCAGTGCTAGACGCCCGGAAGGAAATGAAAAACTGTTTTTT
TRBV5-1	-	TRBJ2-7	-	CASSGGDRRRYEQYF	TGCGCCAGCAGCGGGGGGGACAGGAGACGCTACGAGCAGTACTTC
TRBV19	-	TRBJ1-5	once	CASSIGTSNQPQHF	TGTGCCAGTAGTATAGGGACTTCAAATCAGCCCCAGCATTTT
TRBV7-2	-	TRBJ1-5	few	CASSLDGRYQPQHF	TGTGCCAGCAGCTTAGACGGCAGATATCAGCCCCAGCATTTT
TRBV3-1	TRBD1	TRBJ2-5	-	CASSHGIRGRRETQYF	TGTGCCAGCAGCCACGGAATAAGGGGGCGACGGGAGACCCAGTACTTC
TRBV5-1	TRBD1	TRBJ1-3	-	CASSSADRGAGNTIYF	TGCGCCAGCAGCTCGGCAGACAGGGGAGCTGGAAACACCATATATTTT
TRBV15	-	TRBJ2-1	-	CATSRDPVIGRLSYNEQFF	TGTGCCACCAGCAGAGATCCAGTAATAGGGAGGCTCTCCTACAATGAGCAGTTCTTC
TRBV30	-	TRBJ2-4	-	CAWSVLWGGLAKNIQYF	TGTGCCTGGAGTGTACTCTGGGGCGGTTTAGCCAAAAACATTCAGTACTTC
TRBV5-4	-	TRBJ1-2	-	CASSLEVGREGYGYTF	TGTGCCAGCAGCTTGGAAGTTGGCAGGGAGGGCTATGGCTACACCTTC
TRBV5-4	TRBD1	TRBJ2-3	-	CASSLGTGRTDTQYF	TGTGCCAGCAGCTTAGGGACAGGACGCACAGATACGCAGTATTTT
TRBV30	-	TRBJ1-2	-	CASQANYGYTF	TGTGCCTCGCAGGCTAACTATGGCTACACCTTC
TRBV6-2/TRBV6-3	-	TRBJ2-7	-	CASSYGEQYF	TGTGCCAGCAGTTACGGCGAGCAGTACTTC
TRBV19	TRBD1	TRBJ1-2	-	CASSSKRTGKLANYGYTF	TGTGCCAGTAGTTCTAAAAGGACAGGAAAGTTAGCTAACTATGGCTACACCTTC
TRBV20-1	-	TRBJ2-5	-	CSARVGAGSKTQYF	TGCAGTGCTAGAGTGGGCGCAGGGTCGAAGACCCAGTACTTC
TRBV4-3	-	TRBJ1-4	once	CASSQEQRGLGGKLFF	TGCGCCAGCAGCCAAGAACAACGGGGGCTCGGAGGAAAACTGTTTTTT
TRBV9	-	TRBJ1-2	-	CASSVLRGGEVYGYTF	TGTGCCAGCAGCGTATTGCGGGGGGGAGAGGTCTATGGCTACACCTTC
TRBV3-1	-	TRBJ1-2	-	CASSRGVIGDGTF	TGTGCCAGCAGTCGAGGAGTGATAGGGGATGGCACCTTC
TRBV29-1	TRBD1	TRBJ1-1	-	CSVEADRDLEAFF	TGCAGCGTTGAAGCAGACAGGGATCTTGAAGCTTTCTTT
TRBV5-6	-	TRBJ2-1	-	CASSFGSYNEQFF	TGTGCCAGCAGCTTTGGCAGCTACAATGAGCAGTTCTTC
TRBV7-8	-	TRBJ1-2	-	CASTLLAGERGSGGYTF	TGTGCCAGCACCCTTTTGGCAGGGGAGAGAGGGTCGGGTGGCTACACCTTC
TRBV14	-	TRBJ2-7	-	CASGTHTNSYEQYF	TGTGCCAGCGGAACACACACCAACTCCTACGAGCAGTACTTC
TRBV12-3/TRBV12-4	TRBD1	TRBJ1-1	-	CASSFQQGAKYTEAFF	TGTGCCAGCAGTTTCCAACAGGGGGCTAAGTACACTGAAGCTTTCTTT
TRBV7-2	-	TRBJ1-2	-	CASSFGKGDGYTF	TGTGCCAGCAGCTTTGGCAAGGGGGATGGCTACACCTTC
TRBV27	-	TRBJ1-2	-	CASSWTGDYGYTF	TGTGCCAGCAGTTGGACGGGCGACTATGGCTACACCTTC
TRBV19	TRBD1	TRBJ2-2	-	CASSPTGVETGELFF	TGTGCCAGTAGTCCGACAGGGGTTGAAACCGGGGAGCTGTTTTTT
TRBV7-9	-	TRBJ2-1	-	CASSPSGRTNEQFF	TGTGCCAGCAGCCCTTCGGGGCGGACCAATGAGCAGTTCTTC
TRBV6-2/TRBV6-3	-	TRBJ1-5	-	CASGAGNQPQHF	TGTGCCAGCGGGGCCGGGAATCAGCCCCAGCATTTT
TRBV5-1	-	TRBJ2-1	once	CASSSPRQIYNEQFF	TGCGCCAGCAGCTCCCCGAGACAGATATACAATGAGCAGTTCTTC
TRBV6-1	-	TRBJ1-2	-	CASSAGTEVGYTF	TGTGCCAGCAGTGCAGGGACTGAGGTTGGCTACACCTTC
TRBV29-1	-	TRBJ2-1	once	CSVSEGGASYNEQFF	TGCAGCGTCTCGGAGGGGGGGGCCTCCTACAATGAGCAGTTCTTC
TRBV20-1	-	TRBJ2-1	-	CSASFGGSGNEQFF	TGCAGTGCTAGTTTTGGGGGCAGTGGCAATGAGCAGTTCTTC
TRBV6-2/TRBV6-3	-	TRBJ2-7	-	CASSYGGTYEQYF	TGTGCCAGCAGTTACGGGGGGACTTACGAGCAGTACTTC
TRBV5-1	TRBD1	TRBJ2-6	-	CASSLAGQGRANVLTF	TGCGCCAGCAGCTTGGCCGGACAGGGTAGGGCCAACGTCCTGACTTTC
TRBV9	-	TRBJ2-5	-	CASSVAGQGKGETQYF	TGTGCCAGCAGCGTAGCGGGGCAGGGGAAGGGAGAGACCCAGTACTTC
TRBV18	-	TRBJ1-2	once	CASSPTFGATNYGYTF	TGTGCCAGCTCACCAACCTTCGGGGCCACTAACTATGGCTACACCTTC
TRBV6-1	-	TRBJ2-7	once	CASSTEFGASYEQYF	TGTGCCAGCAGTACCGAATTTGGGGCCTCTTACGAGCAGTACTTC
TRBV30	-	TRBJ2-3	-	CARSLKQGTDTQYF	TGTGCCCGGAGTCTAAAGCAGGGCACAGATACGCAGTATTTT
TRBV24-1	TRBD1	TRBJ2-2	few	CATSDRDRVHGELFF	TGTGCCACCAGCGACCGGGACAGGGTTCACGGGGAGCTGTTTTTT
TRBV20-1	-	TRBJ1-1	-	CSARDRTWVGTEAFF	TGCAGTGCTAGAGACAGGACCTGGGTGGGGACTGAAGCTTTCTTT
TRBV20-1	-	TRBJ1-2	-	CSARGENGYTF	TGCAGTGCTAGGGGGGAAAATGGCTACACCTTC
TRBV20-1	TRBD1	TRBJ1-6	-	CSASLYRGANSPLHF	TGCAGTGCTTCCCTCTACAGGGGGGCCAATTCACCCCTCCACTTT
TRBV20-1	TRBD1	TRBJ1-1	-	CSARDLRGARGVNTEAFF	TGCAGTGCTAGAGATCTCAGGGGGGCCCGGGGTGTGAACACTGAAGCTTTCTTT
TRBV29-1	TRBD2	TRBJ2-1	-	CSVPSGGATYNEQFF	TGCAGCGTTCCTAGCGGGGGGGCCACCTACAATGAGCAGTTCTTC
TRBV18	-	TRBJ2-7	-	CASVDTTSSYEQYF	TGTGCCAGCGTCGACACTACGAGCTCCTACGAGCAGTACTTC
TRBV3-1	-	TRBJ1-6	-	CASSQGRIPGSPLHF	TGTGCCAGCAGCCAAGGTCGAATCCCGGGTTCACCCCTCCACTTT
TRBV29-1	-	TRBJ1-1	-	CSVGLDRGGNTEAFF	TGCAGCGTTGGGCTGGACAGAGGGGGGAACACTGAAGCTTTCTTT
TRBV30	-	TRBJ1-5	-	CAWSRDHSNQPQHF	TGTGCCTGGAGCAGGGATCATAGCAATCAGCCCCAGCATTTT
TRBV27	TRBD1	TRBJ1-6	-	CASSYGGGQGDSPLHF	TGTGCCAGCAGCTACGGGGGGGGACAGGGGGATTCACCCCTCCACTTT
TRBV6-2/TRBV6-3	-	TRBJ2-6	once	CASSARLGGGWTGANVLTF	TGTGCCAGCAGTGCACGCCTGGGGGGTGGATGGACTGGGGCCAACGTCCTGACTTTC